This T cell receptor (beta chain) appears in the sequencing data of a study of regulatory T cells in long-lasting Graves disease. Study overall: Persistence in Graves' disease required over 5 years of antithyroid drugs plus positive TSH receptor antibodies.

This clonotype was found a few times. As for time point: persistent/refractory GD, antithyroid drugs over 5 years with positive TRAb. The TCR library used RNA extracted from PBMCs. A volume of about 9 milliliters of peripheral blood was collected in EDTA tubes. V shed 4 bases, J shed 3 bases, and the junction held 9 bases outside the gene matches. The CDR3 contains 15 residues. Germline V gene sequence: CDR1 MDHEN, CDR2 SYDVKM. Arm-PCR of CDR3 regions and iRepertoire HTBI primers were used to build TCR beta libraries. Via MiXCR, TCRdb re-called the multiplex PCR reads, giving one row per CDR3 protein. The sample has about 470,000 distinct CDR3 sequences, under 25% seen once.

This chain joins TRBV28 and TRBJ2-7, with 7 bases matching TRBD1. The sample was peripheral blood mononuclear cells (PBMCs), taken when the disease was refractory, from a patient treated with antithyroid drugs. The TCR comes from a female donor with Graves disease. The CDR3 reads CASSSGQLNFYEQYF. CDR3 DNA: TGTGCCAGCAGTTCGGGACAGCTTAATTTCTACGAGCAGTACTTC.